The clone carrying this T cell receptor beta chain was recorded at least ten times. Antigen: not known. This CDR3 is built from 13 residues. Trimming cost V 6 bases and J 8 bases, with 14 bases left between them. CDR1 MDHEN and CDR2 SYDVKM come from the germline V gene. This sample stems from a study of T cells after yellow fever vaccination. Overall study findings and caveats: The booster saw the reappearance of most primary-vaccination clones (about 95% CD4, 88% CD8).

TCRdb itself ran the 5' RACE reads through MiXCR, one entry per CDR3 protein. The sample carries approximately 30,000 distinct CDR3 sequences, 4.4% recorded once. This TCR was recovered from a man aged 25-40 years who received the YFV17D yellow fever vaccine. The sample in question was CD8+ T cells sorted from PBMCs, obtained 5 days after the yellow fever booster vaccination. The chain joins TRBV28 to TRBJ2-1; D possibly matches TRBD1 or TRBD2 (5 bases each). The CDR3 spells CASSRDPKDEQFF. The CDR3 coding sequence is TGTGCCAGCAGCCGGGACCCCAAAGATGAGCAGTTCTTC.